This T cell receptor (beta chain) appears in the sequencing data of a study of shared clonotypes between healthy human individuals. At the deep level, the assay was run. Original processing methods: ImmunoSEQ supplied junction-only sequences lacking quality scores, so filtering was different. TCRdb's copy holds only in-frame clones and misses some; the assay was immunoSEQ multiplex PCR. The D gene and trimming were derived from the DNA, and the V and J assignments and clone size from that table. The sample consists of some 240,000 clones, approximately 65% of them appearing once. Into CD45RA+ naive and CD45RA-negative memory subsets, the CD4+ cells were split. CDR3 length: 15 amino acids. Trimming removed 8 bases from V and 1 base from J, with 14 bases in between. Looked up from germline, CDR1 is SEHNR and CDR2 is FQNEAQ (reference sequence). This clone was observed a few times. Antigen: not known. Study-wide points: Non-shared clonotypes were found to have lower generation probabilities than the clonotypes that were shared by all four of the sorted-subset donors.

Sample: memory CD4+ T cells sorted from blood. Subset specified: CD45RA-negative fraction. The chain has TRBV7-9 and TRBJ2-2; D is undetermined. The sequence was obtained from a young man in good health. DNA for the CDR3: TGTGCCAGCTGGGCGGCATTGCGGAACACCGGGGAGCTGTTTTTT. Amino acid sequence: CASWAALRNTGELFF.